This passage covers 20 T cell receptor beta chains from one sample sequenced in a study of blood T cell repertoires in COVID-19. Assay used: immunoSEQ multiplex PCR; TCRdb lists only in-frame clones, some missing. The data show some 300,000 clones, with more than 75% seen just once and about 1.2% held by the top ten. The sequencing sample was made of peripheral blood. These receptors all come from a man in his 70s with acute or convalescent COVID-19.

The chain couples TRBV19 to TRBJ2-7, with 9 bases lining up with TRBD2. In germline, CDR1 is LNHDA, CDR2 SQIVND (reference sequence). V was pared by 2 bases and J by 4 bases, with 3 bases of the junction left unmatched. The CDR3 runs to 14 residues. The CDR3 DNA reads TGTGCCAGTAGTATAAGCGGGAGGATTTACGAGCAGTACTTC. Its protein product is CASSISGRIYEQYF. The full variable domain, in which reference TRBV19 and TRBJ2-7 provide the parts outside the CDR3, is DGGITQSPKYLFRKEGQNVTLSCEQNLNHDAMYWYRQDPGQGLRLIYYSQIVNDFQKGDIAEGYSVSREKKESFPLTVTSAQKNPTAFYLCASSISGRIYEQYFGPGTRLTVT.

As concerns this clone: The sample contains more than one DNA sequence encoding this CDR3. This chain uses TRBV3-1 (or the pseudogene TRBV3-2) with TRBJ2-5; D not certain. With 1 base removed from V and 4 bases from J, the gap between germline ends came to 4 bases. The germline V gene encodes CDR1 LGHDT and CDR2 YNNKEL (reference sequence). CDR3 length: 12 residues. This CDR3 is CASSQVRETQYF. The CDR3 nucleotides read TGTGCCAGCAGCCAAGTCAGAGAGACCCAGTACTTC.

Here the CDR3 reads CASSQEWPRSYGYTF. For the CDR3, the DNA is TGCGCCAGCAGCCAAGAATGGCCTAGGAGCTATGGCTACACCTTC. The chain carries TRBV4-3 and TRBJ1-2; D gene unclear. V was trimmed by 0 bases and J by 4 bases, leaving 12 bases between them. CDR3 length equals 15 residues. Germline loops: CDR1 LGHNA, CDR2 YSLEER.

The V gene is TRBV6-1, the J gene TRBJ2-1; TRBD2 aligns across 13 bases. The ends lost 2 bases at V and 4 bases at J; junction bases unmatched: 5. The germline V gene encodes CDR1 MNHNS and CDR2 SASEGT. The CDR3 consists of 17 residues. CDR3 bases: TGTGCCAGCAGTGAACAGAGGGGACTAGCGGGATACAATGAGCAGTTCTTC. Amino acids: CASSEQRGLAGYNEQFF.

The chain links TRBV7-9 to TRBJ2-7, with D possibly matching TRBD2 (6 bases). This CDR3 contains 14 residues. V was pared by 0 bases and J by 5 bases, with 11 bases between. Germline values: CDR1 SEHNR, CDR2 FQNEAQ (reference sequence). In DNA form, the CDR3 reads TGTGCCAGCAGCTTAGCGGGGGGACGGGACGAGCAGTACTTC. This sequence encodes CASSLAGGRDEQYF.

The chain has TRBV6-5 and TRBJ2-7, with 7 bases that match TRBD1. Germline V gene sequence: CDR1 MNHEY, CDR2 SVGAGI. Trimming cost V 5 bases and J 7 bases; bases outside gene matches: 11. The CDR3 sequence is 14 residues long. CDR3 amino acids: CASSKMDRFWEQYF. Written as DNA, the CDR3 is TGTGCCAGCAGTAAAATGGACAGGTTTTGGGAGCAGTACTTC.

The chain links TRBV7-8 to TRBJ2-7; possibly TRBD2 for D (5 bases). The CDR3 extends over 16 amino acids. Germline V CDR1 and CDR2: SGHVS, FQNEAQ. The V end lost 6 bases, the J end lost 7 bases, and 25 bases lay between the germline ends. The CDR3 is CASSLPVEALLGEQYF. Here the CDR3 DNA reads TGTGCCAGCAGTTTACCCGTGGAGGCCCTCCTTGGGGAGCAGTACTTC.

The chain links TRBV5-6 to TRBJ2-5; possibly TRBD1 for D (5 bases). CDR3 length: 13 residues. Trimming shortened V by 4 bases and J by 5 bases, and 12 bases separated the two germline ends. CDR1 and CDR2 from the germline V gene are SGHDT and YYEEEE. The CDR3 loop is CASSTQGPETQYF. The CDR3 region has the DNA TGTGCCAGCAGCACCCAGGGTCCGGAGACCCAGTACTTC.

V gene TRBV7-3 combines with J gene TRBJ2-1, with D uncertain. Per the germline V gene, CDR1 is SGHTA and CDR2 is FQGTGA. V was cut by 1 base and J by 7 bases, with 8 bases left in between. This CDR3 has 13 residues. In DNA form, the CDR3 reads TGTGCCAGCAGCTTAAATCGTCTAAATGAGCAGTTCTTC. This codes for CASSLNRLNEQFF.

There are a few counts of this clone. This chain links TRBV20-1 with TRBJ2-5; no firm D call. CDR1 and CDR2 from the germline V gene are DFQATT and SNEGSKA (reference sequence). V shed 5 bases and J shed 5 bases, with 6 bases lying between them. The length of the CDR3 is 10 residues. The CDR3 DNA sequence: TGCAGTGCTTTTCGGGAGACCCAGTACTTC. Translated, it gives CSAFRETQYF.

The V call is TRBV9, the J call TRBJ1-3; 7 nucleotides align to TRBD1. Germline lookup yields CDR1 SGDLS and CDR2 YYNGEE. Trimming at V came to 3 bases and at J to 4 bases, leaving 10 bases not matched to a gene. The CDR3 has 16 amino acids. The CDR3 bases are TGTGCCAGCAGCGCAGGAGGGGGCGCTGGGGGAAACACCATATATTTT. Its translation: CASSAGGGAGGNTIYF.

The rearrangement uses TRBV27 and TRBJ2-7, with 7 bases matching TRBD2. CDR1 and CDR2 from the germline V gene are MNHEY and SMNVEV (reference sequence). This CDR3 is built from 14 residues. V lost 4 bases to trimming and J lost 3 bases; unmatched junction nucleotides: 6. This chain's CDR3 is CASSSRLAGYEQYF. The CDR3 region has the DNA TGTGCCAGCAGTTCGAGACTAGCAGGCTACGAGCAGTACTTC.

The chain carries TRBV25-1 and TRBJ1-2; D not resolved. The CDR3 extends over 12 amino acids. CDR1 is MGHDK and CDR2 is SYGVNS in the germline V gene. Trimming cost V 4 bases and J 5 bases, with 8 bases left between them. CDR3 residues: CASSGGRYGYTF. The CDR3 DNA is TGTGCCAGCAGTGGCGGGCGGTATGGCTACACCTTC.

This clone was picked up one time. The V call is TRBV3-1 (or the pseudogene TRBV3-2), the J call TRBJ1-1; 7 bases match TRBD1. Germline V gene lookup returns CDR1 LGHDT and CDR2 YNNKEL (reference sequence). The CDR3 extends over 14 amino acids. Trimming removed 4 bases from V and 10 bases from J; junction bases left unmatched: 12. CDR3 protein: CASSPGQTPARAFF. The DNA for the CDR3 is TGTGCCAGCAGCCCGGGACAGACCCCCGCTCGAGCTTTCTTT.

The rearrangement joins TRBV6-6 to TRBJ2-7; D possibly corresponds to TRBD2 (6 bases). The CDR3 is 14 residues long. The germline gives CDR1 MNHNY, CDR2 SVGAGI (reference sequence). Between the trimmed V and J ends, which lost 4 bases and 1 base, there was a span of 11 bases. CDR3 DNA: TGTGCCAGCAGTTGGGAGGCCGCTTCCTACGAGCAGTACTTC. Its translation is CASSWEAASYEQYF.

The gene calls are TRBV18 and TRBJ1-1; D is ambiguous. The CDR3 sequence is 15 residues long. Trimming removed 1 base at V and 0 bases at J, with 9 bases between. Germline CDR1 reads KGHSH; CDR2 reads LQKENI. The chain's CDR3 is CASSPREALNTEAFF. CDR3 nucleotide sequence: TGTGCCAGCTCACCACGGGAGGCTTTGAACACTGAAGCTTTCTTT. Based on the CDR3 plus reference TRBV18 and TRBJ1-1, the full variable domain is NAGVMQNPRHLVRRRGQEARLRCSPMKGHSHVYWYRQLPEEGLKFMVYLQKENIIDESGMPKERFSAEFPKEGPSILRIQQVVRGDSAAYFCASSPREALNTEAFFGQGTRLTVV.

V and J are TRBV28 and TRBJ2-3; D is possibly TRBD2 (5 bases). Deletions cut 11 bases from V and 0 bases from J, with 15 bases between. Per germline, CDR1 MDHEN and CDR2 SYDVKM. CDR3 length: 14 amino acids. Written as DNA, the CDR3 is TGTGCCTCTGCTAGCAGTACTAGCACAGATACGCAGTATTTT. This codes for CASASSTSTDTQYF.

As DNA, the CDR3 is TGTGCCAGCAGCTTAGCGCTGAGTAGCTCCTACAATGAGCAGTTCTTC. Translated: CASSLALSSSYNEQFF. V and J are TRBV7-2 and TRBJ2-1, with D unclear. This CDR3 comprises 16 residues. Trimming stripped 0 bases from V and 0 bases from J, with 9 bases between. Germline-derived CDR1 and CDR2 are SGHTA and FQGNSA.

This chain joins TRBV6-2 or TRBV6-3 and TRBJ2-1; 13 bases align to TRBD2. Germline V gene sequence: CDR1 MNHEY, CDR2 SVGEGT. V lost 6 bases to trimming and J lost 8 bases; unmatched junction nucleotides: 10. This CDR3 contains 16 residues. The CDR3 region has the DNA TGTGCCAGCAGCCCATCGCGGACTAGCGGGAGCTATGAGCAGTTCTTC. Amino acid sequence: CASSPSRTSGSYEQFF.

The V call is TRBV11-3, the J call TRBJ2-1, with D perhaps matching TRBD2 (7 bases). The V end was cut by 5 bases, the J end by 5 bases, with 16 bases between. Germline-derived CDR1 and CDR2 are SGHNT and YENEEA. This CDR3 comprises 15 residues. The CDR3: CASSHFGGQNNEQFF. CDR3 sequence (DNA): TGTGCCAGCAGCCACTTCGGGGGGCAAAACAATGAGCAGTTCTTC.